Listed below are T cell receptor beta chains from one sample, sequenced in a study of T cells in Graves' hyperthyroidism and ophthalmopathy. TCRdb re-derived calls from the multiplex PCR reads in MiXCR, one entry per CDR3 protein. This table has about 580,000 distinct CDR3 sequences, under 60% appearing once. The specimen sequenced was peripheral blood or thyroid tissue (not recorded which). These TCRs come from a woman aged 18-29 years with Graves' hyperthyroidism. The CDR3 runs from the conserved cysteine through the conserved F or W. D genes are given only for firm matches. Not every row has a clone size; where given, it reads once, few, many or a size class.

D gene	V gene	clone size	J gene	CDR3 DNA	CDR3 protein
TRBD2	TRBV20-1	-	TRBJ2-5	TGCAGTGCCGCGGGAGCGGAGACCCAGTACTTC	CSAAGAETQYF
-	TRBV2	many	TRBJ2-7	TGTGCCAGCAGTGAAGACGGGAGCTCCTACGAGCAGTACTTC	CASSEDGSSYEQYF
TRBD1	TRBV6-5	-	TRBJ2-5	TGTGCCAGCACAGGGGGTATTGGCAGGGAGACCCAGTACTTC	CASTGGIGRETQYF
-	TRBV20-1	-	TRBJ1-5	TGCAGTGCTCCGGACGGGAGTTGGGGCAATCAGCCCCAGCATTTT	CSAPDGSWGNQPQHF
-	TRBV27	-	TRBJ2-7	TGTGCCAGCAGTTATGGGTACAGCTCCTACGAGCAGTACTTC	CASSYGYSSYEQYF
-	TRBV4-1	many	TRBJ2-6	TGCGCCAGCAGCCCCGCAGATGGACGGTCTGGGGCCAACGTCCTGACTTTC	CASSPADGRSGANVLTF
-	TRBV7-9	few	TRBJ2-5	TGCGCCAGCAGCCAAGTAATTTCGCCGGCTAGCCCCCAAGAGACCCAGTACTTC	CASSQVISPASPQETQYF
TRBD1	TRBV20-1	-	TRBJ1-2	TGCAGTGCTAGAGAAACCAGGGGGGCTGATGGCTACACCTTC	CSARETRGADGYTF
-	TRBV10-3	-	TRBJ2-6	TGTGCCTCCATTGGGGACTCCCCCTCCTACTCTGGGGCCAACGTCCTGACTTTC	CASIGDSPSYSGANVLTF
TRBD1	TRBV4-2	-	TRBJ2-2	TGTGCCAGCAGCCACCGGACAGGGGTGGACACCGGGGAGCTGTTTTTT	CASSHRTGVDTGELFF
-	TRBV15	-	TRBJ1-5	TGTGCCACCAGCAGAGATCGGGGCAATCAGCTCCAGCATTTT	CATSRDRGNQLQHF
-	TRBV12-3/TRBV12-4	-	TRBJ1-4	TGTGCCAGCAGTTCCCTCCTAGCGGGTACTAATGAAAAACTGTTTTTT	CASSSLLAGTNEKLFF
TRBD2	TRBV19	-	TRBJ2-3	TGTGCCAGTAGATCTAGCGGGAGTACGAATACGCAGTATTTT	CASRSSGSTNTQYF
-	TRBV9	-	TRBJ1-3	TGTGCCAGCAGTCCCTCCTTGTCTGGAAACACCATATATTTT	CASSPSLSGNTIYF
-	TRBV20-1	-	TRBJ1-2	TGCAGTGCTAGAGATTGGGACGGAGCTAACTATGGCTACACCTTC	CSARDWDGANYGYTF
-	TRBV7-9	-	TRBJ2-6	TGTGCCAGCAGCTTCGGCCAGGGGAGTGGGGCCAACGTCCTGACTTTC	CASSFGQGSGANVLTF
TRBD2	TRBV20-1	few	TRBJ2-3	TGCAGTGTTCCACTAGCGGGAGGGCCAAGAGATACGCAGTATTTT	CSVPLAGGPRDTQYF
-	TRBV29-1	-	TRBJ2-6	TGCAGCGTTGAAGCTACATGGACAGGGGCCAACGTCCTGACTTTC	CSVEATWTGANVLTF
TRBD1	TRBV7-2	-	TRBJ1-1	TGTGCCAGCAGCAGAACAGGGGGTAATGAAGCTTTCTTT	CASSRTGGNEAFF
-	TRBV9	few	TRBJ1-3	TGTGCCAGCAGCACGCGAACGTCGAACTCTGGAAACACCATATATTTT	CASSTRTSNSGNTIYF
TRBD1	TRBV7-2	many	TRBJ1-6	TGTGCCAGCAGCCGACTCCGGGACAGTGATTCACCCCTCCACTTT	CASSRLRDSDSPLHF
TRBD1	TRBV12-3/TRBV12-4	-	TRBJ1-5	TGTGCCAGCACCTCATCGGGACAGGGTGAAGAGACCCAGCATTTT	CASTSSGQGEETQHF
-	TRBV2	many	TRBJ2-5	TGTGCCAGCAGTGAAGGGGGGCGCGGGGAGACCCAGTACTTC	CASSEGGRGETQYF
-	TRBV5-1	many	TRBJ1-1	TGCGCCAGCAGCCGAAATTTGGGGGGCAATGAAGCTTTCTTT	CASSRNLGGNEAFF
-	TRBV7-8	-	TRBJ1-2	TGTGCCAGCAGCTTAGAGAAATGGAACTATGGCTACACCTTC	CASSLEKWNYGYTF
TRBD2	TRBV5-5	many	TRBJ2-5	TGTGCCAGCAGCTTGGAAGCGGGAGGGCAAGAGACCCAGTACTTC	CASSLEAGGQETQYF
TRBD1	TRBV10-3	-	TRBJ1-5	TGTGCCATCAGTGAGTCTTGGGACAGGTTCTATCAGCCCCAGCATTTT	CAISESWDRFYQPQHF
TRBD2	TRBV12-3/TRBV12-4	-	TRBJ2-3	TGTGCCAGCAGTTTACCCTTGGGACTAGCGGGAAGATCAGATACGCAGTATTTT	CASSLPLGLAGRSDTQYF
TRBD1	TRBV19	-	TRBJ2-5	TGTGCCAGTAGTGAACGGGACAGGGAAACGCGAGAGACCCAGTACTTC	CASSERDRETRETQYF
-	TRBV12-3/TRBV12-4	many	TRBJ1-6	TGTGCCAGCCGCGTTGGGGGAAAATCACCCCTCCACTTT	CASRVGGKSPLHF
-	TRBV5-1	-	TRBJ2-3	TGCGCCAGCAGCTTTAGACGGCCTAGCACAGATATGCAGTATTTT	CASSFRRPSTDMQYF
TRBD1	TRBV27	many	TRBJ2-7	TGTGCCAGCACCACCAGGGGGCTCGACGAGCAGTACTTC	CASTTRGLDEQYF
TRBD2	TRBV20-1	many	TRBJ2-7	TGCAGTGCCAACCCCGGGACTAGCGTTACCTACGAGCAGTACTTC	CSANPGTSVTYEQYF
-	TRBV27	many	TRBJ2-7	TGTGCCACCCGTACGCTGGGATACGAGCAGTACTTC	CATRTLGYEQYF
-	TRBV6-4	-	TRBJ2-2	TGTGCCCGCAGTGGCACGAACACCGGGGAGCTGTTTTTT	CARSGTNTGELFF
-	TRBV9	many	TRBJ1-1	TGTGCCAGCACCGACATCGGGGGGGTGGAGAACACTGAAGCTTTCTTT	CASTDIGGVENTEAFF
TRBD2	TRBV5-1	many	TRBJ2-7	TGCGCCAGCAGGGTGGGACTAGCGGGAGACGAGCAGTACTTC	CASRVGLAGDEQYF
-	TRBV29-1	once	TRBJ1-1	TGCAGCGGGGGTGGGGGGGGTGACACTGAAGCTTTCTTT	CSGGGGGDTEAFF
TRBD2	TRBV2	-	TRBJ2-7	TGTGCCAGCTTACTAGCGGGGGGGACTCCTAGCTTC	CASLLAGGTPSF
-	TRBV19	many	TRBJ1-1	TGTGCCAGTAAATCAGGGGTTACTGAAGCTTTCTTT	CASKSGVTEAFF
TRBD1	TRBV2	many	TRBJ2-7	TGTGCCAGCAGTTCCCGGGACAGGGGTTCCTACGAGCAGTACTTC	CASSSRDRGSYEQYF
-	TRBV15	-	TRBJ2-6	TGTGCCACCAGCAGTAGGTTAGGCTCTGGGGCCAACGTCCTGACTTTC	CATSSRLGSGANVLTF